Sequencing of this T cell receptor (beta chain) was carried out in a study of monozygotic twins with inflammatory bowel disease. This CDR3 region has 12 residues. Germline assignment: CDR1 SNHLY and CDR2 FYNNEI. TCRdb reprocessed the 5' RACE reads and reports one entry per CDR3 protein, with no DNA. The listing records around 410,000 distinct CDR3 sequences. The source is a human donor with ulcerative colitis or Crohn's disease, or a healthy co-twin of an affected twin (not recorded which). Source material: blood. This chain links TRBV2 with TRBJ2-7. The CDR3 loop is CASQLLSYEQYF.